Below, 21 T cell receptor beta chains from the same sample are listed, as sequenced in a study of T cells in localized non-small cell lung cancer. Generated by immunoSEQ multiplex PCR, the TCRdb table keeps only in-frame clones and is missing some. Among 16,000 or so clones listed, more than 65% were seen once. This material consisted of peripheral blood, taken before any cancer treatment. The receptors come from a male donor at least 60 years old with stage I lung adenocarcinoma.

This chain joins TRBV27 and TRBJ2-1; 15 bases agree with TRBD2. Germline CDR1 MNHEY, CDR2 SMNVEV (reference sequence). Trimming cost V 3 bases and J 0 bases; bases outside gene matches: 3. The CDR3 extends over 18 amino acids. The CDR3 loop is CASSLGLAGGPSYNEQFF. The DNA of the CDR3 is TGTGCCAGCAGTTTGGGACTAGCGGGGGGCCCCTCCTACAATGAGCAGTTCTTC.

This clone was counted a single time. The chain is built from TRBV18 and TRBJ1-2; 10 bases align to TRBD1. The germline gives CDR1 KGHSH, CDR2 LQKENI. This CDR3 is built from 21 residues. J was trimmed by 1 base and V by 1 base; bases with no gene match: 18. This CDR3 reads CASSPRSGQGTPNTLNYGYTF. As DNA, the CDR3 is TGTGCCAGCTCACCACGCTCGGGACAGGGGACTCCAAATACCCTTAACTATGGCTACACCTTC.

The chain employs TRBV5-1 and TRBJ1-2; D remains ambiguous. With 0 bases removed from V and 2 bases from J, the gap between germline ends came to 5 bases. Germline V gene data show CDR1 as SGHRS and CDR2 as YFSETQ. This CDR3 has 13 amino acids. CDR3 loop: CASSLEGNYGYTF. For the CDR3, the DNA is TGCGCCAGCAGCTTGGAGGGAAACTATGGCTACACCTTC.

This sequence joins TRBV5-4 and TRBJ2-1; 9 bases match TRBD2. This CDR3 spans 17 amino acids. J was trimmed by 2 bases and V by 0 bases; bases with no gene match: 6. Germline CDR1 SGHNT, CDR2 YYREEE (reference sequence). DNA for the CDR3: TGTGCCAGCAGCTTGGGGGGTAGCGGGGGACCCTACAATGAGCAGTTCTTC. Translating it yields CASSLGGSGGPYNEQFF.

J is TRBJ2-1 and V is TRBV29-1; a possible D gene is TRBD2 (5 bases). Germline V lookup: CDR1 SQVTM, CDR2 ANQGSEA. The CDR3 is 15 residues long. The V end was cut by 3 bases, the J end by 0 bases, with 12 bases between. CDR3 in DNA: TGCAGCGTTGACGGGAAAAGGAGCTCCTACAATGAGCAGTTCTTC. It encodes CSVDGKRSSYNEQFF.

The rearrangement uses TRBV4-1 and TRBJ1-2; D call uncertain. The CDR3 is 13 amino acids. Looked up from germline, CDR1 is MGHRA and CDR2 is YSYEKL. V lost 0 bases and J lost 5, with 7 bases in between. Here the CDR3 DNA reads TGCGCCAGCAGCCAAGAATCCGGTTATGGCTACACCTTC. Amino acid sequence: CASSQESGYGYTF.

V is TRBV7-9 and J is TRBJ1-1; the match to TRBD1 covers 7 bases. The junction had 0 bases not matched to a gene; V was cut back by 2 bases and J by 0 bases. CDR3 length: 14 amino acids. In germline, CDR1 is SEHNR, CDR2 FQNEAQ (reference sequence). The CDR3 reads CASSLTGVNTEAFF. In DNA form, the CDR3 reads TGTGCCAGCAGCTTAACAGGGGTGAACACTGAAGCTTTCTTT.

CDR3 protein: CASKETRQGPCNEQFF. The CDR3 DNA reads TGTGCCAGCAAGGAAACCCGACAGGGACCCTGCAATGAGCAGTTCTTC. J is TRBJ2-1 and V is TRBV21-1; the D call of TRBD1 is as the table states it, not checked on the DNA. TRBV21-1 is a pseudogene segment. The CDR3 loop spans 16 amino acids.

V usage is TRBV7-3 and J usage is TRBJ2-5; D tentatively reads TRBD1 or TRBD2 (5 bases each). Per the germline V gene, CDR1 is SGHTA and CDR2 is FQGTGA. The CDR3 is 15 residues long. The V gene lost 2 bases and the J gene lost 2 bases, with 12 bases spanning the gap. The CDR3 spells CASSLYRGPQETQYF. DNA for the CDR3: TGTGCCAGCAGCTTATATCGGGGACCTCAAGAGACCCAGTACTTC.

CDR3 bases: TGTGCCAGCAAGGTACAGGTGGGGGAAAAACTGTTTTTT. It translates to CASKVQVGEKLFF. The chain uses TRBV2 and TRBJ1-4; maybe TRBD1 (5 bases). CDR3 size: 13 residues. The germline V and J ends were trimmed by 7 bases and 8 bases, with 14 bases remaining between them. CDR1 and CDR2 (germline): SNHLY, FYNNEI.

In its sample, this clone was seen once. The rearrangement joins TRBV9 to TRBJ2-1; 7 bases are a match to TRBD1. Germline V gene lookup returns CDR1 SGDLS and CDR2 YYNGEE. V trimming: 4 bases; J trimming: 7 bases; junction bases outside the gene matches: 8. There are 14 residues in the CDR3. CDR3 protein: CASSSEQGSNEQFF. Written as DNA, the CDR3 is TGTGCCAGCAGCTCGGAACAGGGGAGTAATGAGCAGTTCTTC.

The chain couples TRBV18 to TRBJ2-5; D ambiguous. The V and J ends lost 4 bases and 5 bases respectively, with 5 bases between them. This CDR3 has 11 residues. CDR1 KGHSH and CDR2 LQKENI come from the germline V gene. The CDR3 bases are TGTGCCAGCTCACTATCGGAGACCCAGTACTTC. Encoded protein: CASSLSETQYF.

DNA for the CDR3: TGTGCCAGCAGCTTAGGGCCCGAGCAGTACTTC. The encoded protein is CASSLGPEQYF. The chain recombines TRBV7-9 with TRBJ2-7; no clear D. Germline V gene sequence: CDR1 SEHNR, CDR2 FQNEAQ (reference sequence). V shed 1 base and J shed 6 bases, with 4 bases lying between them. The CDR3 is 11 residues long.

The chain links TRBV5-4 to TRBJ2-1; D perhaps matches TRBD2 (6 bases). Germline V gene lookup returns CDR1 SGHNT and CDR2 YYREEE (reference sequence). The CDR3 covers 16 residues. V lost 0 bases to trimming and J lost 7 bases, with 17 bases between them. For the CDR3, the DNA is TGTGCCAGCAGCTTGGCCCTAGCGAGGAGCCTAAATGAGCAGTTCTTC. Its translation: CASSLALARSLNEQFF.

The chain couples TRBV6-6 to TRBJ1-1; 8 bases agree with TRBD1. Trimming removed 4 bases from V and 5 bases from J; junction bases left unmatched: 6. Germline V gives CDR1 MNHNY, CDR2 SVGAGI (reference sequence). CDR3 length: 14 amino acids. This CDR3 is CASSSGGSRTEAFF. The CDR3 DNA sequence: TGTGCCAGCAGTTCAGGGGGCTCTCGGACTGAAGCTTTCTTT.

The chain employs TRBV7-2 and TRBJ1-5; perhaps TRBD1 as D (5 bases). Trimming removed 5 bases at V and 5 bases at J, with 16 bases between. The V gene's germline CDR1 is SGHTA and CDR2 FQGNSA. There are 15 residues in the CDR3. CDR3 loop: CASSPYWGLDQPQHF. CDR3 DNA sequence: TGTGCCAGCAGCCCCTATTGGGGGTTAGATCAGCCCCAGCATTTT.

This clone turned up a few times. The chain is built from TRBV7-8 and TRBJ1-4; 8 nucleotides match TRBD1. This CDR3 is 15 amino acids long. After removal of 2 bases from V and 4 bases from J, the junction contained 3 bases not matched to a gene. Germline lookup yields CDR1 SGHVS and CDR2 FQNEAQ. CDR3 DNA: TGTGCCAGCAGCTTATGGACAGGGCTTAATGAAAAACTGTTTTTT. This translates into CASSLWTGLNEKLFF.

V gene TRBV6-1 combines with J gene TRBJ1-2; D perhaps matches TRBD1 (6 bases). CDR1 and CDR2 from the germline V gene are MNHNS and SASEGT. V was trimmed by 6 bases and J by 4 bases, leaving 18 bases between them. This CDR3 region has 15 residues. The CDR3 reads CASSQTGGLGYGYTF. CDR3 sequence (DNA): TGTGCCAGCAGCCAGACAGGAGGTTTGGGCTATGGCTACACCTTC.

The chain couples TRBV9 to TRBJ2-1; 9 bases match TRBD2. The J segment lost 5 bases and the V segment lost 0 bases, leaving 6 bases of the junction unmatched. The germline gives CDR1 SGDLS, CDR2 YYNGEE. The CDR3 extends over 16 amino acids. CDR3 DNA: TGTGCCAGCAGCGTAGTTTGGCTAGCGGGGAACAATGAGCAGTTCTTC. Amino acids: CASSVVWLAGNNEQFF.

The gene calls are TRBV7-3 and TRBJ1-1; D is undetermined. From germline, CDR1 is SGHTA and CDR2 FQGTGA. CDR3 length: 13 amino acids. Trimming removed 0 bases from V and 3 bases from J, with 5 bases in between. DNA of the CDR3: TGTGCCAGCAGCTTAACGATTGACACTGAAGCTTTCTTT. It is translated as CASSLTIDTEAFF.

This chain connects TRBV5-8 to TRBJ1-4, with 8 bases that match TRBD1. J was trimmed by 4 bases and V by 4 bases; bases with no gene match: 6. The CDR3 spans 15 residues. Germline V gene lookup returns CDR1 SGHTS and CDR2 YDEGEE. The CDR3 DNA reads TGTGCCAGCAGCGTTAAACAGGGGGGTAATGAAAAACTGTTTTTT. Translating it yields CASSVKQGGNEKLFF.